This T cell receptor (beta chain) was retrieved from a study of T-cell memory formation after mild COVID-19. Study-level background: The two donors had largely donor-specific TCR clusters.

Worth noting for this clonotype: Its cognate antigen is unknown.

Findings of the study overall: The finding that pre-infection memory included some responding clones suggested that cross-reactive memory joined. Clones which contracted sat mainly in CM and EM if CD4+, and in EMRA if CD8+.

TCR alpha and TCR beta cDNA libraries with sample barcodes and UMIs came from 5'RACE using constant-segment primers. TCRdb reprocessed the 5' RACE reads via MiXCR and lists one record per CDR3 protein. The sample carries around 510,000 distinct CDR3 sequences, less than 25% recorded once. Germline CDR1 is SGHKS and CDR2 is YYEKEE (reference sequence). With 1 base removed from V and 1 base from J, the gap between germline ends came to 12 bases. The CDR3 is 17 amino acids. This chain uses TRBV5-5 with TRBJ2-6; D call uncertain. The clonotype comes from an adult woman who had mild COVID-19 (a few samples of this study predate the infection). Cell type and time point are not known. The sequencing input was PBMCs or a T cell subset sorted from them (not recorded which). The CDR3 region is CASSLQVLASGANVLTF. The DNA of the CDR3 is TGTGCCAGCAGCTTGCAGGTCCTTGCTTCTGGGGCCAACGTCCTGACTTTC.